Presented here are 11 T cell receptor beta chains from one specimen sequenced in a study of technical replicates of blood from several donors. Profiling relied on immunoSEQ multiplex PCR, and the TCRdb table lists in-frame clones only, not all of them. Of 74,000 or so clones listed, 95% to 97% were seen once; the top ten hold 0.3% to 0.35%. Sequencing used T cells isolated from PBMCs. All receptors derive from a human donor in good health.

The chain is built from TRBV19 and TRBJ1-4; tentative D call: TRBD1 (6 bases). The germline CDR1 and CDR2 sequences are LNHDA and SQIVND (reference sequence). Trimming took 10 bases from V and 8 from J, leaving 17 bases between them. CDR3 size: 13 residues. CDR3 nucleotide sequence: TGTGCCACCAGGCGGGGGCGCCTCGAAAAACTGTTTTTT. It translates to CATRRGRLEKLFF.

The chain uses TRBV28 and TRBJ2-1; 7 bases are a match to TRBD1. Germline loops: CDR1 MDHEN, CDR2 SYDVKM. The trim removed 6 bases at V and 0 bases at J, leaving 5 bases unmatched. The CDR3 length is 15 residues. The CDR3, as DNA: TGTGCCAGCAGAGACCGGGACAGCTCCTACAATGAGCAGTTCTTC. It codes for CASRDRDSSYNEQFF.

This rearrangement joins TRBV5-6 to TRBJ1-1; D is possibly TRBD1 (5 bases). V gave up 0 bases and J gave up 4 bases, with 7 bases separating them. The V gene's germline CDR1 is SGHDT and CDR2 YYEEEE. The CDR3 extends over 13 amino acids. CDR3 in DNA: TGTGCCAGCAGCTTGGGGGGCAGCACTGAAGCTTTCTTT. It is translated as CASSLGGSTEAFF.

V and J are TRBV28 and TRBJ2-1; 9 bases map to TRBD2. In germline, CDR1 is MDHEN, CDR2 SYDVKM. Trimming cost V 5 bases and J 8 bases; bases outside gene matches: 7. The CDR3 runs 14 residues. CDR3 nucleotides: TGTGCCAGCAGTATTAGCGGGAGAATCCATGAGCAGTTCTTC. This encodes CASSISGRIHEQFF. The entire variable domain, with the rest obtained from reference TRBV28 and TRBJ2-1, is as follows: DVKVTQSSRYLVKRTGEKVFLECVQDMDHENMFWYRQDPGLGLRLIYFSYDVKMKEKGDIPEGYSVSREKKERFSLILESASTNQTSMYLCASSISGRIHEQFFGPGTRLTVL.

This clone was recorded once. The CDR3 loop reads CAWSETDYEQYF. Written as DNA, the CDR3 is TGTGCCTGGAGCGAGACAGACTACGAGCAGTACTTC. The chain carries TRBV30 and TRBJ2-7; tentatively, D is TRBD1 (5 bases). Trimming removed 3 bases from V and 3 bases from J, with 9 bases in between. This CDR3 contains 12 residues. Germline V gene sequence: CDR1 GTSNPN, CDR2 SVGIG (reference sequence).

The CDR3 DNA follows: TGTGCCAGCAGCTTCTTCTACAGGGGGAGATGGGAAGCTTTCTTT. Protein: CASSFFYRGRWEAFF. The V and J genes are TRBV5-6 and TRBJ1-1, with 8 bases matching TRBD1. Trimming at V came to 2 bases and at J to 8 bases, leaving 11 bases not matched to a gene. The CDR3 runs to 15 residues. Per the germline V gene, CDR1 is SGHDT and CDR2 is YYEEEE.

The gene calls are TRBV5-8 and TRBJ1-1, with D maybe TRBD1 (5 bases). This CDR3 has 15 amino acids. Germline V gives CDR1 SGHTS, CDR2 YDEGEE. With 5 bases removed from V and 5 bases from J, the gap between germline ends came to 19 bases. CDR3 DNA sequence: TGTGCCAGCAGTCCAGGTGGGGCGCTTTGGACTGAAGCTTTCTTT. Translation: CASSPGGALWTEAFF.

This clone was picked up one time. CDR3 sequence: CASSLGGFERGSYEQYF. The CDR3 DNA is TGTGCCAGCAGCTTAGGCGGTTTCGAAAGGGGCTCCTACGAGCAGTACTTC. This chain uses TRBV11-3 with TRBJ2-7; a possible D gene is TRBD1 (5 bases). The CDR3 consists of 17 residues. Germline assignment: CDR1 SGHNT and CDR2 YENEEA. V lost 1 base, J lost 0 bases, and 16 bases lay in between. Using reference TRBV11-3 and TRBJ2-7 for the parts outside the CDR3, the full variable domain is EAGVVQSPRYKIIEKKQPVAFWCNPISGHNTLYWYLQNLGQGPELLIRYENEEAVDDSQLPKDRFSAERLKGVDSTLKIQPAELGDSAVYLCASSLGGFERGSYEQYFGPGTRLTVT.

The V gene is TRBV11-2, the J gene TRBJ2-7, with a weak D call TRBD1 (6 bases). Per germline, CDR1 SGHAT and CDR2 FQNNGV. Trimming shortened V by 0 bases and J by 3 bases, and 15 bases separated the two germline ends. The CDR3 runs to 16 residues. The CDR3 sequence is CASSLDHVQGGYEQYF. Written as DNA, the CDR3 is TGTGCCAGCAGCTTAGATCACGTACAGGGTGGCTACGAGCAGTACTTC.

In its sample, this clone was seen once. The rearrangement links TRBV27 to TRBJ2-1; 13 bases fit TRBD2. CDR3 length: 16 residues. The V segment lost 5 bases and the J segment 6 bases; nucleotides outside the gene matches: 7. Germline CDR1 and CDR2: MNHEY and SMNVEV (reference sequence). For the CDR3, the DNA is TGTGCCAGCAGTAAAGGACTAGCGGGAGATGCCAATGAGCAGTTCTTC. Amino acid sequence: CASSKGLAGDANEQFF.

This chain links TRBV4-2 with TRBJ2-7; possibly TRBD2 for D (6 bases). The CDR3 has 14 amino acids. The V and J ends lost 5 bases and 1 base respectively, with 12 bases between them. Germline CDR1 reads LGHNA; CDR2 reads YNFKEQ. CDR3 DNA: TGTGCCAGCAGCTACCGGGACTTTTCCTACGAGCAGTACTTC. It translates to CASSYRDFSYEQYF.